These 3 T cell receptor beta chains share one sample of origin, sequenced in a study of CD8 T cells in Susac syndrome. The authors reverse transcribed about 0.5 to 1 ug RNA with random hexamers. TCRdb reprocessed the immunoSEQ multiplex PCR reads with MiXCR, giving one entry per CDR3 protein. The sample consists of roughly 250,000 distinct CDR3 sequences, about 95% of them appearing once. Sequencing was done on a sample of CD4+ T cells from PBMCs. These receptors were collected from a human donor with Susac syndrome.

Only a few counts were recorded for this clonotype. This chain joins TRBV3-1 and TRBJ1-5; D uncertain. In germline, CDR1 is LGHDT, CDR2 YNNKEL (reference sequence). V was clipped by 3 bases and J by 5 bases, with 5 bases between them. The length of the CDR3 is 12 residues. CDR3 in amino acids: CASSQVDQPQHF. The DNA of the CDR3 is TGTGCCAGCAGCCAGGTCGATCAGCCCCAGCATTTT.

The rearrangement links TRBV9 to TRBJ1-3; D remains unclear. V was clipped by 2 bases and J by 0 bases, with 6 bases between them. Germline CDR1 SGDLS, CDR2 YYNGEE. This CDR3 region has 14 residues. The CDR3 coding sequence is TGTGCCAGCAGCGTTCAGAGCTCTGGAAACACCATATATTTT. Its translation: CASSVQSSGNTIYF.

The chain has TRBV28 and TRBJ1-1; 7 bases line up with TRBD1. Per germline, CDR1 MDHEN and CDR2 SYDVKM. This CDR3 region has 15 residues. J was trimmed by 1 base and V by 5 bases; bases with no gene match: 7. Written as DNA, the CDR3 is TGTGCCAGCAGTACCGCAGGGGGTGCGAACACTGAAGCTTTCTTT. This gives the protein CASSTAGGANTEAFF. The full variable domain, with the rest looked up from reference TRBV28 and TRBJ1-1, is DVKVTQSSRYLVKRTGEKVFLECVQDMDHENMFWYRQDPGLGLRLIYFSYDVKMKEKGDIPEGYSVSREKKERFSLILESASTNQTSMYLCASSTAGGANTEAFFGQGTRLTVV.